The 21 T cell receptor beta chains given below trace back to one sample, sequenced in a study of beta chain features in type 1 diabetes (dated by TCRdb to 2016 to 2019). The library was built by means of the immunoSEQ multiplex PCR assay. The High Capacity cDNA Reverse Transcription Kit was used to reverse transcribe all of the isolated RNA, meaning that expressed TCRB transcripts were what got sequenced. As stored in TCRdb, this immuneACCESS dataset retains in-frame rearrangements with V and J assigned. A fraction of the clones does not appear; measured against another copy, unresolved V genes explain less than half of the discrepancy, and the remainder lacks a known reason. The sample table holds about half a million clones, of which more than 9.5% were seen once. The ten largest clones take up over 0.035% of the sample. Sequencing was carried out using naive CD4+ T cells from blood. In light of the paper, this sample's cell subset or site label describes: true naive CD4+ T cells. The receptors were sampled from a woman younger than 35 in good health.

DNA of the CDR3: TGTGCCAGCAGGAGGGATTTTAACACTGAAGCTTTCTTT. Its protein is CASRRDFNTEAFF. This rearrangement joins TRBV6-1 to TRBJ1-1, with D unclear. Per the germline V gene, CDR1 is MNHNS and CDR2 is SASEGT. The CDR3 length is 13 residues. V gave up 6 bases and J gave up 2 bases, with 10 bases separating them.

The chain joins TRBV7-9 to TRBJ2-5; D might be TRBD1 (5 bases). Deletions cut 1 base from V and 4 bases from J, with 19 bases between. The CDR3 spans 17 residues. Germline CDR1 SEHNR, CDR2 FQNEAQ (reference sequence). CDR3 nucleotides: TGTGCCAGCAGCTTAGTTCGCGTGGGGCTAGTACCAGAGACCCAGTACTTC. Its translation is CASSLVRVGLVPETQYF.

Only a few counts were recorded for this clone. This rearrangement joins TRBV6-6 to TRBJ2-1, with TRBD1 matching 7 bases. The V gene's germline CDR1 is MNHNY and CDR2 SVGAGI (reference sequence). J lost 7 bases, V lost 6 bases, and 12 bases had no gene match. This CDR3 has 15 amino acids. The CDR3 coding sequence is TGTGCCAGCAGAGGTGTCAAGGGGGCGCCTAATGAGCAGTTCTTC. Encoded protein: CASRGVKGAPNEQFF.

This clone came up a few times. The sample carries other DNA sequences with the same CDR3. This chain uses TRBV7-9 with TRBJ2-1, with TRBD1 matching over 7 bases. The V gene end was trimmed by 5 bases and the J gene end by 0 bases; junction bases not matched to a gene: 4. The germline gives CDR1 SEHNR, CDR2 FQNEAQ (reference sequence). The CDR3 sequence is 15 residues long. CDR3: CASSPTGVSYNEQFF. CDR3 nucleotide sequence: TGTGCCAGCAGCCCAACAGGGGTCTCCTACAATGAGCAGTTCTTC.

V is TRBV19 and J is TRBJ2-2; 7 bases agree with TRBD1. The CDR3 is made up of 15 amino acids. Looked up from germline, CDR1 is LNHDA and CDR2 is SQIVND (reference sequence). The ends lost 6 bases at V and 0 bases at J; junction bases unmatched: 4. The CDR3 nucleotides read TGTGCCAGTAGATCGGACAGGACGAACACCGGGGAGCTGTTTTTT. Translated: CASRSDRTNTGELFF.

V usage is TRBV2 and J usage is TRBJ2-7, with D maybe TRBD2 (5 bases). V was pared by 8 bases and J by 0 bases, with 5 bases between. The CDR3 extends over 11 amino acids. CDR1 is SNHLY and CDR2 is FYNNEI in the germline V gene. CDR3 loop: CASGLSYEQYF. The CDR3 bases are TGTGCCAGCGGACTCTCCTACGAGCAGTACTTC.

The chain recombines TRBV4-2 with TRBJ1-5, with D possibly being TRBD1 (5 bases). Germline V gene sequence: CDR1 LGHNA, CDR2 YNFKEQ. This CDR3 has 17 residues. V shed 0 bases and J shed 3 bases, with 15 bases lying between them. This chain's CDR3 is CASSQDAGLRNNQPQHF. DNA for the CDR3: TGTGCCAGCAGCCAAGATGCGGGGCTCAGGAACAATCAGCCCCAGCATTTT.

This clone was detected only a few times. The chain carries TRBV18 and TRBJ2-1; D tentatively fits TRBD1 or TRBD2 (5 bases each). The V end was cut by 1 base, the J end by 4 bases, with 11 bases between. CDR1 is KGHSH, CDR2 LQKENI, per germline. The CDR3 is made up of 15 amino acids. CDR3 bases: TGTGCCAGCTCACCACAGGGGACCTCTTACAATGAGCAGTTCTTC. Its protein is CASSPQGTSYNEQFF. Full variable domain (remainder filled in from reference TRBV18 and TRBJ2-1): NAGVMQNPRHLVRRRGQEARLRCSPMKGHSHVYWYRQLPEEGLKFMVYLQKENIIDESGMPKERFSAEFPKEGPSILRIQQVVRGDSAAYFCASSPQGTSYNEQFFGPGTRLTVL.

This clone was counted only a few times. The rearrangement links TRBV10-3 to TRBJ2-3, with 9 bases identical to TRBD1. Germline V lookup: CDR1 ENHRY, CDR2 SYGVKD. The CDR3 runs to 17 residues. Trimming took 0 bases from V and 2 from J; bases not matched to a gene: 6. This CDR3 reads CAISESGDRASTDTQYF. For the CDR3, the DNA is TGTGCCATCAGTGAGTCGGGGGACAGGGCTTCCACAGATACGCAGTATTTT.

This clone was detected only a few times. The V gene is TRBV5-1, the J gene TRBJ2-7, with D uncertain. V lost 0 bases, J lost 3 bases, and 10 bases lay in between. Germline V CDR1 and CDR2: SGHRS, YFSETQ. This CDR3 contains 14 residues. The CDR3 sequence: CASSLGQVNYEQYF. For the CDR3, the DNA is TGCGCCAGCAGCTTGGGGCAGGTAAACTACGAGCAGTACTTC.

Only a few counts were recorded for this clone. The V gene is TRBV7-2, the J gene TRBJ2-5; 8 bases are shared with TRBD1. CDR1 is SGHTA and CDR2 is FQGNSA in the germline V gene. With V trimmed by 1 base and J by 3 bases, 7 bases remained unmatched. The CDR3 covers 16 residues. The DNA for the CDR3 is TGTGCCAGCAGCTTAGGTCGGGCAGGGGGCGAAGAGACCCAGTACTTC. Translated: CASSLGRAGGEETQYF.

Only a few counts were recorded for this clone. The chain carries TRBV15 and TRBJ2-2; D is perhaps TRBD1 or TRBD2 (7 bases each). CDR1 and CDR2 (germline): LNHNV, YYDKDF (reference sequence). V was shortened by 5 bases and J by 0 bases, with 16 bases between the two germline ends. The CDR3 is made up of 17 amino acids. Here the CDR3 reads CATSGRGEGANTGELFF. The DNA for the CDR3 is TGTGCCACCAGCGGCAGGGGGGAGGGAGCGAACACCGGGGAGCTGTTTTTT.

This clone was counted a few times. V and J are TRBV7-2 and TRBJ1-2, with D possibly matching TRBD1 (5 bases). V was cut by 6 bases and J by 7 bases, with 21 bases left in between. The CDR3 runs to 15 residues. The germline V gene encodes CDR1 SGHTA and CDR2 FQGNSA. The CDR3 DNA follows: TGTGCCAGCAGTATGTTGACGGGGCATACAGGTGGCTACACCTTC. Amino acid sequence: CASSMLTGHTGGYTF.

The V call is TRBV2, the J call TRBJ2-5; D may match TRBD1 or TRBD2 (5 bases each). Trimming pared 5 bases from V and 5 bases from J, leaving 12 bases between. CDR3 length: 13 residues. Germline V gene sequence: CDR1 SNHLY, CDR2 FYNNEI. The chain's CDR3 is CASSRDLRETQYF. CDR3 nucleotide sequence: TGTGCCAGCAGTCGGGACCTCCGGGAGACCCAGTACTTC.

The chain joins TRBV7-8 to TRBJ2-1; TRBD1 aligns across 7 bases. The CDR3 loop spans 16 amino acids. V shed 5 bases, J shed 8 bases, and the junction held 15 bases outside the gene matches. Germline values: CDR1 SGHVS, CDR2 FQNEAQ. Written as DNA, the CDR3 is TGTGCCAGCAGCGCAATCCGGGACAGAGTTACCGATGAGCAGTTCTTC. Residues: CASSAIRDRVTDEQFF.

This clone was seen a handful of times. The chain employs TRBV4-2 and TRBJ1-1; D is unresolved. This CDR3 is 14 amino acids long. The V end lost 1 base, the J end lost 5 bases, and 11 bases lay between the germline ends. The V gene's germline CDR1 is LGHNA and CDR2 YNFKEQ. The CDR3 here is CASSQVRGETEAFF. In nucleotides, the CDR3 is TGTGCCAGCAGCCAAGTTCGGGGAGAAACTGAAGCTTTCTTT.

This sequence joins TRBV23-1 and TRBJ1-5; D is ambiguous. TRBV23-1 is designated an ORF whose function remains uncertain. Trimming removed 2 bases from V and 2 bases from J, with 19 bases in between. CDR3 length: 18 residues. For the CDR3, the DNA is TGCGCCAGCAGTCAAGGACGACGAACTGGGTTGGGCAATCAGCCCCAGCATTTT. Translated: CASSQGRRTGLGNQPQHF.

This sequence joins TRBV9 and TRBJ2-3, with D perhaps TRBD2 (6 bases). The germline gives CDR1 SGDLS, CDR2 YYNGEE. V was pared by 4 bases and J by 1 base, with 13 bases between. The CDR3 contains 15 residues. The CDR3 spells CASSPERVRTDTQYF. DNA of the CDR3: TGTGCCAGCAGCCCGGAGCGGGTTCGCACAGATACGCAGTATTTT.

This chain links TRBV18 with TRBJ2-3, with D uncertain. In germline, CDR1 is KGHSH, CDR2 LQKENI. The V end was cut by 2 bases, the J end by 1 base, with 7 bases between. CDR3 length: 14 amino acids. This chain's CDR3 is CASSPSTGTDTQYF. The CDR3 bases are TGTGCCAGCTCACCATCGACTGGCACAGATACGCAGTATTTT.

The chain is built from TRBV2 and TRBJ2-1; 9 bases agree with TRBD1. From germline, CDR1 is SNHLY and CDR2 FYNNEI. The V and J ends lost 7 bases and 4 bases, in that order; junction bases with no gene match: 8. The length of the CDR3 is 15 residues. CDR3 residues: CASTRDRESYNEQFF. Here the CDR3 DNA reads TGTGCCAGCACCAGGGACAGGGAATCATACAATGAGCAGTTCTTC.

The V and J genes are TRBV9 and TRBJ2-6; tentative D call: TRBD2 (5 bases). Looked up from germline, CDR1 is SGDLS and CDR2 is YYNGEE. Deletions cut 0 bases from V and 1 base from J, with 8 bases between. This CDR3 contains 16 residues. The CDR3 nucleotides read TGTGCCAGCAGCGTAGGACCGGGATCTGGGGCCAACGTCCTGACTTTC. It codes for CASSVGPGSGANVLTF.